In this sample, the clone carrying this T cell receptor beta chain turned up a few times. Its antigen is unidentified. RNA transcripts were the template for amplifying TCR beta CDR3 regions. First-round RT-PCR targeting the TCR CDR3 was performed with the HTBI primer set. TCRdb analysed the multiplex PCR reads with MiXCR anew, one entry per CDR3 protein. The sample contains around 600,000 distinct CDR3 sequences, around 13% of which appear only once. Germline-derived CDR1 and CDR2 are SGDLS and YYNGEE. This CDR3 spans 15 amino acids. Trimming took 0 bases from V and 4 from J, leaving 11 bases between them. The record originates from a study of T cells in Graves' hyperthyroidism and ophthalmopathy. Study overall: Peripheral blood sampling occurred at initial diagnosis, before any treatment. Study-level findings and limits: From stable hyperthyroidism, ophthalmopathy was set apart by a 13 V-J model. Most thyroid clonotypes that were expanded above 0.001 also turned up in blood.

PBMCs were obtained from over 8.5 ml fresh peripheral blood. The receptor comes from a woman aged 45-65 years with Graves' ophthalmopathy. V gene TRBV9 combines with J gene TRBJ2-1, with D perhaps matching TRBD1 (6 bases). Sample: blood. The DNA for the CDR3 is TGTGCCAGCAGCGTAGAAGGGACACAATACAATGAGCAGTTCTTC. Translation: CASSVEGTQYNEQFF.